These 26 T cell receptor beta chains originate from one sample sequenced in a study of tumor-infiltrating lymphocytes in oesophageal squamous cell carcinoma. TCRdb independently ran MiXCR on the PCR reads; one entry per CDR3 protein. This sample carries 15,000 to 20,000 distinct CDR3 sequences, 35% to 55% of them seen once, and the ten largest clones take around 40%. Sequencing was performed on blood. Source of these receptors: a female donor with esophageal squamous cell carcinoma.

On this clonotype: No conserved phenylalanine or tryptophan ends this CDR3, so it is likely a read error. No DNA is shown, since the ends of the CDR3 on it are uncertain; the CDR3 is the one TCRdb lists. This chain joins TRBV6-1 and TRBJ2-1; the table assigns TRBD1, which was not confirmed against the DNA. Germline values: CDR1 MNHNS, CDR2 SASEGT. The CDR3 length equals 14 residues, ends included. The CDR3 loop is CASTRQGNEQYFGN.

A word on this clonotype: Because the CDR3 is missing its conserved closing phenylalanine or tryptophan, this is likely a read error. CDR3: CASGQGQGVDTQYL. The DNA for the CDR3 is TGTGCTAGTGGACAAGGACAGGGGGTAGATACGCAGTATTTA. The chain recombines TRBV12-5 with TRBJ2-3; 10 bases agree with TRBD1. The V segment lost 6 bases and the J segment 5 bases; nucleotides outside the gene matches: 5. Germline V gives CDR1 LGHNT, CDR2 FRNRAP. This CDR3 contains 14 residues.

This clonotype was seen at least ten times. This chain connects TRBV7-6 to TRBJ2-2; TRBD1 agrees at 9 bases. Germline-derived CDR1 and CDR2 are SGHVS and FNYEAQ. V dropped 3 bases and J dropped 8; count of bases not matched to a gene: 10. The CDR3 runs to 16 residues. The CDR3 DNA reads TGTGCCAGCAGCTTCCGAGCACAGGGGGCGCGGGGGGAGCTGTTTTTT. Its translation is CASSFRAQGARGELFF. The variable domain in full, with the rest retrieved from reference TRBV7-6 and TRBJ2-2, is GAGVSQSPRYKVTKRGQDVALRCDPISGHVSLYWYRQALGQGPEFLTYFNYEAQQDKSGLPNDRFSAERPEGSISTLTIQRTEQRDSAMYRCASSFRAQGARGELFFGEGSRLTVL.

About this clonotype: In this CDR3 the conserved last residue, phenylalanine or tryptophan, is missing, so a read error is likely. It is unclear where the CDR3 begins or ends on the DNA, so no DNA is shown, and the CDR3 is as TCRdb lists it. The J gene is TRBJ2-7, the V gene TRBV10-1; the D call of TRBD2 is as the table states it, not checked on the DNA. The germline V gene has CDR1 WNHNN and CDR2 SYGVQD (reference sequence). The CDR3 comprises 15 residues, both ends counted. The CDR3 region is CASSRAGGRTMSSTS.

The chain couples TRBV12-3 or TRBV12-4 to TRBJ1-5; 9 bases are a match to TRBD1. The CDR3 length is 17 residues. Trimming removed 2 bases from V and 7 bases from J; junction bases left unmatched: 12. Written as DNA, the CDR3 is TGTGCCAGCAGTTTAAAAGGTTCGGACAGGGGAGGGCAGCCCCAGCATTTT. This sequence encodes CASSLKGSDRGGQPQHF.

The CDR3 is CASIGLARHTDTQYF. CDR3 nucleotides: TGTGCCAGCATAGGACTAGCTCGCCACACAGATACGCAGTATTTT. The gene calls are TRBV6-8 and TRBJ2-3; 8 nucleotides agree with TRBD2. V was pared by 7 bases and J by 2 bases, with 8 bases of the junction left unmatched. The CDR3 loop spans 15 amino acids. Per germline, CDR1 MNHGY and CDR2 SAAAGT.

Points on this clonotype: This is likely a read error, given that the CDR3 carries no conserved phenylalanine or tryptophan at its end. It is unclear where the CDR3 begins or ends on the DNA, so no DNA is shown, and the CDR3 is as TCRdb lists it. The V gene is TRBV11-2, the J gene TRBJ2-7; TRBD2 is the table's D call and was not checked against the DNA. Germline CDR1 SGHAT, CDR2 FQNNGV. With termini counted, the CDR3 has 10 amino acids. This CDR3 is CASSLAGTSG.

This clonotype showed up just a few times. One junction end does not reproduce the germline sequence, and a read error may be involved. The V call is TRBV7-6, the J call TRBJ2-1; D gene unclear. The CDR3 is 13 amino acids. Per the germline V gene, CDR1 is SGHVS and CDR2 is FNYEAQ. The CDR3 reads CASSSLSHNEQFF. The CDR3 nucleotides read TGTGCCAGCAGCTCTCTCTCCCACAATGAGCAGTTCTTC.

For this clonotype: Lacking the conserved final phenylalanine or tryptophan, this CDR3 likely reflects a read error. The limits of the CDR3 on the DNA are not certain, so only TCRdb's listed CDR3 is given. This chain links TRBV7-9 with TRBJ2-6; the table names TRBD2, a call not compared with the DNA. CDR1 and CDR2 (germline): SEHNR, FQNEAQ (reference sequence). The CDR3 region is 15 residues in length, termini included. The CDR3: CASSPRAGETQYFGA.

This clonotype was detected many times. V gene TRBV7-9 combines with J gene TRBJ2-7; 7 bases line up with TRBD2. Germline CDR1 reads SEHNR; CDR2 reads FQNEAQ (reference sequence). Germline trimming cut 4 bases from V and 7 bases from J; bases unmatched to any gene: 10. The CDR3 contains 14 residues. The CDR3 sequence is CASSSAGNYNEQYF. As DNA, the CDR3 is TGTGCCAGCAGCTCAGCGGGAAACTACAATGAGCAGTACTTC.

This clonotype was detected many times. The chain couples TRBV6-4 to TRBJ2-1; 8 bases are shared with TRBD2. V lost 5 bases to trimming and J lost 7 bases; unmatched junction nucleotides: 10. CDR3 size: 15 residues. Germline CDR1 reads MRHNA; CDR2 reads SNTAGT. The CDR3 region is CASSIGGGRTNEQFF. The CDR3, as DNA: TGTGCCAGCAGTATTGGGGGCGGGAGGACGAATGAGCAGTTCTTC.

The table lists this clonotype with many counts. A single base separates this from a much larger clone, so it may be a read error. The chain links TRBV7-9 to TRBJ2-1, with D perhaps matching TRBD1 (6 bases). The CDR3 runs to 13 residues. The ends were cut back, 4 bases at V and 10 bases at J, with 14 bases in the middle. From germline, CDR1 is SEHNR and CDR2 FQNEAQ (reference sequence). The CDR3 sequence: CASSSTGDYEQFF. The CDR3 nucleotides are TGTGCCAGCAGCTCGACAGGAGACTACGAGCAGTTCTTC. Variable domain in full (rest from reference TRBV7-9 and TRBJ2-1): DTGVSQNPRHKITKRGQNVTFRCDPISEHNRLYWYRQTLGQGPEFLTYFQNEAQLEKSRLLSDRFSAERPKGSFSTLEIQRTEQGDSAMYLCASSSTGDYEQFFGPGTRLTVL.

The chain carries TRBV27 and TRBJ2-7; 7 bases agree with TRBD1. The J call may be wrong; the DNA end is better matched by TRBJ2-1. Germline V gene sequence: CDR1 MNHEY, CDR2 SMNVEV (reference sequence). The length of the CDR3 is 14 residues. The CDR3 loop reads CATSSGTVTYEQFF. DNA for the CDR3: TGTGCCACCTCCTCCGGGACAGTCACCTACGAGCAGTTCTTC.

The J gene is TRBJ2-4, the V gene TRBV4-1; either TRBD1 or TRBD2 may fit D (6 bases each). The CDR3 covers 15 residues. Germline V gene data show CDR1 as MGHRA and CDR2 as YSYEKL. V was shortened by 1 base and J by 8 bases, with 15 bases between the two germline ends. In DNA form, the CDR3 reads TGCGCCAGCAGCCAAGGGGGGGCTACATGGGACATTCAGTACTTC. Translating it yields CASSQGGATWDIQYF.

As for this clonotype: Because the CDR3 is missing its conserved closing phenylalanine or tryptophan, this is likely a read error. Because the CDR3's place on the DNA is in doubt, the DNA is left out and the CDR3 is given as listed by TCRdb. The genes are TRBV10-3 and TRBJ1-1; the tabulated D call, TRBD1, remains unverified against the DNA. In germline, CDR1 is ENHRY, CDR2 SYGVKD. The CDR3 totals 20 residues, both ends included. The CDR3 region is CATFTPTGLRAAISPSILVM.

This clonotype came up many times. V gene TRBV5-1 combines with J gene TRBJ1-4; no reliable D call. The germline V and J ends were trimmed by 6 bases and 3 bases, with 9 bases remaining between them. Germline V gives CDR1 SGHRS, CDR2 YFSETQ. This CDR3 is 13 amino acids long. The CDR3 loop reads CASNQNSNEKLFF. The CDR3 DNA is TGCGCCAGCAACCAGAATTCTAATGAAAAACTGTTTTTT.

At least ten counts were recorded for this clonotype. The J gene is TRBJ2-1, the V gene TRBV5-5; 7 bases line up with TRBD2. This CDR3 is built from 15 residues. Trimming took 4 bases from V and 6 from J; bases not matched to a gene: 10. Germline V gives CDR1 SGHKS, CDR2 YYEKEE (reference sequence). DNA for the CDR3: TGTGCCAGCAGCCGATGGTCTAGCGGAGGCAATGAGCAGTTCTTC. Amino acids: CASSRWSSGGNEQFF.

This clonotype was observed many times. The rearrangement joins TRBV5-4 to TRBJ2-1, with D hard to call. The J call may be in error: the DNA end matches TRBJ2-7 better. Germline CDR1 is SGHNT and CDR2 is YYREEE (reference sequence). The CDR3 totals 15 residues. The CDR3, as DNA: TGTGCCAGCAGCTTAGCTACGAGCTCCTACAATGAGCAGTACTTC. The encoded protein is CASSLATSSYNEQYF.

This clonotype is medium-sized (0.01 to 0.1%). The V and J genes are TRBV7-9 and TRBJ2-1; D is unresolved. CDR1 is SEHNR and CDR2 is FQNEAQ in the germline V gene (reference sequence). Trimming took off 7 bases at V and 6 bases at J, with 10 bases between the two ends. The length of the CDR3 is 12 residues. Here the CDR3 DNA reads TGTGCCAGCACCCCCCCGGGCAATGAGCAGTTCTTC. It specifies CASTPPGNEQFF.

This clonotype was observed a handful of times. The chain is built from TRBV30 and TRBJ1-1, with TRBD1 matching over 8 bases. The V gene end was trimmed by 6 bases and the J gene end by 7 bases; junction bases not matched to a gene: 10. CDR1 is GTSNPN, CDR2 SVGIG, per germline (reference sequence). The CDR3 loop spans 13 amino acids. The CDR3 sequence: CACPGTGTIEAFF. CDR3 bases: TGTGCCTGTCCCGGGACAGGAACCATTGAAGCTTTCTTT.

The CDR3 region has the DNA TGTGCCAGCAGCTTAAACCAGTACACCGGGGAGCTGTTTTTT. Protein product: CASSLNQYTGELFF. J is TRBJ2-2 and V is TRBV7-3; no firm D call. Trimming shortened V by 1 base and J by 3 bases, and 6 bases separated the two germline ends. There are 14 residues in the CDR3. Per germline, CDR1 SGHTA and CDR2 FQGTGA.

V gene TRBV11-2 combines with J gene TRBJ2-5, with TRBD1 as a possible D gene (6 bases). The J call may be mistaken, given a closer DNA end match to TRBJ2-7. This CDR3 contains 15 residues. CDR1 is SGHAT, CDR2 FQNNGV, per germline. DNA for the CDR3: TGTGCCAGCAGCGGTCTAATTATGGACAGCTACGAGCAGTACTTC. It is translated as CASSGLIMDSYEQYF.

This clonotype was picked up many times. The V call is TRBV28, the J call TRBJ2-7; 7 positions agree with TRBD1. J was trimmed by 3 bases and V by 6 bases; bases with no gene match: 2. This CDR3 has 12 amino acids. Germline V gene sequence: CDR1 MDHEN, CDR2 SYDVKM. The CDR3 DNA follows: TGTGCCAGCAGCTCAGGGGGCTACGAGCAGTACTTC. The encoded protein is CASSSGGYEQYF.

In this sample, this clonotype turned up many times. The chain employs TRBV2 and TRBJ1-2; D uncertain. Germline-derived CDR1 and CDR2 are SNHLY and FYNNEI. This CDR3 has 12 amino acids. V was shortened by 2 bases and J by 4 bases, with 5 bases between the two germline ends. CDR3 region: CASSERGYGYTF. In DNA form, the CDR3 reads TGTGCCAGCAGTGAACGGGGCTATGGCTACACCTTC. Full variable domain (rest looked up from reference TRBV2 and TRBJ1-2): EPEVTQTPSHQVTQMGQEVILRCVPISNHLYFYWYRQILGQKVEFLVSFYNNEISEKSEIFDDQFSVERPDGSNFTLKIRSTKLEDSAMYFCASSERGYGYTFGSGTRLTVV.

The chain has TRBV24-1 and TRBJ2-3; 8 nucleotides line up with TRBD2. V was clipped by 7 bases and J by 2 bases; unmatched bases: 7. CDR3 length: 15 amino acids. Germline CDR1 and CDR2: KGHDR and SFDVKD. The CDR3 DNA is TGTGCCACCAGGAAAGCGGGGGCCTCCACAGATACGCAGTATTTT. Amino acids: CATRKAGASTDTQYF.

This clonotype occurred a few times. The genes are TRBV7-8 and TRBJ2-1; D uncertain. Per the germline V gene, CDR1 is SGHVS and CDR2 is FQNEAQ. The CDR3 is made up of 14 amino acids. The V end was cut by 8 bases, the J end by 0 bases, with 11 bases between. The CDR3 coding sequence is TGTGCCAGCCCTTTTTTGCGCTCCTACAATGAGCAGTTCTTC. Its translation is CASPFLRSYNEQFF.